This note documents a single T cell receptor (beta chain) sequence. Living in about two dozen US areas, the participants were between about 18 and 95 years of age. Recovered Cohort 3 donors showed two negative PCRs, clearance, or symptom resolution. This sample was taken from a study of blood T cell repertoires in COVID-19. Produced via immunoSEQ multiplex PCR; TCRdb's table is partial and in-frame only. The table records 110,000 to 150,000 clones, about 89% of them present only once. CDR1 and CDR2 (germline): SGHRS, YFSETQ. The CDR3 totals 13 residues. V was pared by 5 bases and J by 3 bases, with 9 bases between.

Input material: PBMCs or T cells enriched from blood (not recorded which). This TCR came from a man between 60 and 75 years old who had recovered from COVID-19. The chain uses TRBV5-1 and TRBJ1-5, with D uncertain. The CDR3 DNA reads as TGCGCCAGCAGTCCTCCACTCAATCAGCCCCAGCATTTT. This gives the protein CASSPPLNQPQHF.